The entry below gives a single T cell receptor (beta chain) sequence along with its context. Its target is not known. The sample comes from a study of Graves' ophthalmopathy and Graves' hyperthyroidism. Overall study findings and caveats: Most thyroid-expanded clonotypes exceeding 0.001 frequency were also found in blood.

RNA transcripts were the source from which TCR beta CDR3 regions were amplified. After a first-round RT-PCR with HTBI primers, a second-round multiplex PCR was run. TCRdb analysed the multiplex PCR reads with MiXCR anew, one entry per CDR3 protein. The table has 500,000 to 600,000 distinct CDR3 sequences, about 40% seen once. Hyperthyroidism in these 18- to 65-year-old patients was newly diagnosed, lasting under 2 months. Certain patients were not enrolled. These were patients with other autoimmune diseases, uncontrolled infections, pregnancy or lactation. Patients were diagnosed from clinical symptoms, serum thyroxine, TRAb, thyroid ultrasound and orbital computed tomography. The CDR3 length is 12 residues. The V end was cut by 1 base, the J end by 7 bases, with 8 bases between. Germline-derived CDR1 and CDR2 are SQVTM and ANQGSEA.

The clonotype was recovered from an adult man with Graves' hyperthyroidism. Sequencing was carried out using peripheral blood or thyroid tissue (not recorded which). The rearrangement uses TRBV29-1 and TRBJ1-5; D is ambiguous. The CDR3 loop is CSVEAAGQPQHF. The CDR3 DNA reads as TGCAGCGTTGAAGCGGCGGGCCAGCCCCAGCATTTT.